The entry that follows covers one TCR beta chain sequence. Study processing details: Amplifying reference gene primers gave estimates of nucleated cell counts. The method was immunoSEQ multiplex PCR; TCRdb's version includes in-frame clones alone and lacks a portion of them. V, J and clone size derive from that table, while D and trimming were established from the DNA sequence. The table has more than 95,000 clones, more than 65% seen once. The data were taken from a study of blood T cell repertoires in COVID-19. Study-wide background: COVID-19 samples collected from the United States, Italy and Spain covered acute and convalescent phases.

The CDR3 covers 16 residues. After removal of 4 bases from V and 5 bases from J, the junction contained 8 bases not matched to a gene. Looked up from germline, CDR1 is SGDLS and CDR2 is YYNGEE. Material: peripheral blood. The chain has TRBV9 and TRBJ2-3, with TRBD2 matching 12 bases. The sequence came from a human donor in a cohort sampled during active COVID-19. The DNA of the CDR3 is TGTGCCAGCAGCCCTACCCTAGCGGGGGGGGGAGATACGCAGTATTTT. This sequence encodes CASSPTLAGGGDTQYF.